This TCR beta chain stems from a study of OX40 agonist ivuxolimab in advanced cancers. Study-level background: Hepatocellular carcinoma, melanoma, renal cell or head and neck cancer occurred in dose-escalation patients. Study-wide results and limits: Doses of 0.1 to 3.0 mg/kg were accompanied by clonal expansion of CD4+ and CD8+ blood T cells by week 6.

Using immunoSEQ multiplex PCR, the repertoire was profiled, and TCRdb retains in-frame clones only, with some absent. Altogether around 75,000 clones are present, around nine tenths being singletons, with the ten largest covering more than 2.5%. About this clone itself: Its specificity is unknown.

CDR3 size: 18 residues. Trimming cost V 0 bases and J 0 bases, with 15 bases left between them. The germline V gene encodes CDR1 MGHRA and CDR2 YSYEKL. The source of this sequence is an adult with an advanced solid tumor such as melanoma, head and neck, liver or kidney cancer. This sample comprised CD4+ or CD8+ T cells sorted from blood, obtained in a trial of the OX40 agonist ivuxolimab. The chain employs TRBV4-1 and TRBJ1-3; D is ambiguous. Here the CDR3 reads CASSQDFGIDYSGNTIYF. Written as DNA, the CDR3 is TGCGCCAGCAGCCAAGATTTTGGGATTGACTACTCTGGAAACACCATATATTTT.